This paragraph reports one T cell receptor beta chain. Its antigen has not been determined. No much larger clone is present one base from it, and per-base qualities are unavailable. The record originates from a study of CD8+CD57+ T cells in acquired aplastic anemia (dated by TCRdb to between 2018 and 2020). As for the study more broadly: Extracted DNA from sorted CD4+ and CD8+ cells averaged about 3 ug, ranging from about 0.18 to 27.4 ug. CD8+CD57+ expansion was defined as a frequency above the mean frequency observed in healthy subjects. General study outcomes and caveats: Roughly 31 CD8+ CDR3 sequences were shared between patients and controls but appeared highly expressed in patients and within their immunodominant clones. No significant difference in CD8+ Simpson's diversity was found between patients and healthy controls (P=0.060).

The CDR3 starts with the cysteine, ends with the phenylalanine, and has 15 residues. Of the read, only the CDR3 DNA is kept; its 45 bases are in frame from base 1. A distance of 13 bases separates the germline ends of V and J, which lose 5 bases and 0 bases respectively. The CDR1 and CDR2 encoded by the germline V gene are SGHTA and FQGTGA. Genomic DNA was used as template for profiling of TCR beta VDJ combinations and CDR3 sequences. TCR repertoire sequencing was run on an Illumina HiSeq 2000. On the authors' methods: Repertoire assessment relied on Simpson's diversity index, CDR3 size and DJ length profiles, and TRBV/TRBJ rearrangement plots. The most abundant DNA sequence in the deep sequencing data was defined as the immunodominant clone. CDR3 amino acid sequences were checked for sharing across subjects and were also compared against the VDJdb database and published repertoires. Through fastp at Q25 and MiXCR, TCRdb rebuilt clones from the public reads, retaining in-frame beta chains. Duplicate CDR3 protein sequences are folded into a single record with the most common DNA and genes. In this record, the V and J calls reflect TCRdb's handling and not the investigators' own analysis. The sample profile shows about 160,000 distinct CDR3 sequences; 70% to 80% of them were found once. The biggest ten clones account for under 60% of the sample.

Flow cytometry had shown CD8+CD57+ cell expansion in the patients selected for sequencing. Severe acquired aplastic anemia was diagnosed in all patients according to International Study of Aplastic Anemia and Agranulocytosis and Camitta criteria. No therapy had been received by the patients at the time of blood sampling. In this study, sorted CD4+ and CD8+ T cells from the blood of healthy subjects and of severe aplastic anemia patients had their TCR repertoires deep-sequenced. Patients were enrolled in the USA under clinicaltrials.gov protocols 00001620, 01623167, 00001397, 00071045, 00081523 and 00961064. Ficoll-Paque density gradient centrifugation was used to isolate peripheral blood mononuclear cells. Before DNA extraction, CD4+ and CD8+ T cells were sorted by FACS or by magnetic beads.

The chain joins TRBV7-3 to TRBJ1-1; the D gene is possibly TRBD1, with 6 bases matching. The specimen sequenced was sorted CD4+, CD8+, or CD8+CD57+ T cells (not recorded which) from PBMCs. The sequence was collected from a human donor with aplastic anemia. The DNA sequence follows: TGTGCCAGCAGCGACACCGGGACAATGAACACTGAAGCTTTCTTT. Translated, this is CASSDTGTMNTEAFF.